Following are 19 T cell receptor beta chains from one sample sequenced in a study of blood T cell repertoires in COVID-19. Sequenced by immunoSEQ multiplex PCR; TCRdb stores in-frame clones only, minus some. The data hold over 90,000 clones, with around 88% observed a single time. Sequencing used peripheral blood. The receptors come from a human donor in a cohort sampled during active COVID-19.

This chain uses TRBV7-2 with TRBJ1-1; 9 bases map to TRBD1. J was trimmed by 7 bases and V by 2 bases; bases with no gene match: 14. There are 17 residues in the CDR3. Germline CDR1 SGHTA, CDR2 FQGNSA. CDR3 in amino acids: CASSLLNRGRWPGEAFF. The CDR3 bases are TGTGCCAGCAGCTTATTGAACAGGGGGCGATGGCCCGGTGAAGCTTTCTTT.

V gene TRBV19 combines with J gene TRBJ1-2; D is possibly TRBD1 (5 bases). The CDR3 totals 11 residues. The V end was cut by 8 bases, the J end by 4 bases, with 8 bases between. Looked up from germline, CDR1 is LNHDA and CDR2 is SQIVND (reference sequence). The CDR3 loop is CASDSTYGYTF. The CDR3 DNA sequence: TGTGCCAGTGACAGTACCTATGGCTACACCTTC. The complete variable domain, with remaining parts taken from reference TRBV19 and TRBJ1-2, reads DGGITQSPKYLFRKEGQNVTLSCEQNLNHDAMYWYRQDPGQGLRLIYYSQIVNDFQKGDIAEGYSVSREKKESFPLTVTSAQKNPTAFYLCASDSTYGYTFGSGTRLTVV.

The chain joins TRBV27 to TRBJ2-1, with unresolved D. The CDR3 runs 16 residues. V lost 5 bases and J lost 4, with 18 bases in between. Germline V gives CDR1 MNHEY, CDR2 SMNVEV (reference sequence). CDR3 bases: TGTGCCAGCAGTACTCCAGGCAGAGACCTTTACAATGAGCAGTTCTTC. It is translated as CASSTPGRDLYNEQFF.

The chain has TRBV20-1 and TRBJ2-7, with 9 bases aligning to TRBD2. Germline loops: CDR1 DFQATT, CDR2 SNEGSKA (reference sequence). The CDR3 runs 14 residues. With V trimmed by 3 bases and J by 3 bases, 6 bases remained unmatched. The CDR3 protein is CSASPSGKGYEQYF. In DNA, the CDR3 is TGCAGTGCTAGTCCTAGCGGGAAAGGCTACGAGCAGTACTTC.

The V gene is TRBV4-1, the J gene TRBJ2-7; 7 bases fit TRBD2. Germline CDR1 and CDR2: MGHRA and YSYEKL. J was trimmed by 2 bases and V by 1 base; bases with no gene match: 5. The CDR3 sequence is 15 residues long. The CDR3 DNA is TGCGCCAGCAGCCAAGGGGCGGGAGCAACCTACGAGCAGTACTTC. Translation gives CASSQGAGATYEQYF.

Concerning this clone: Other nucleotide sequences in the sample specify the same CDR3. This chain uses TRBV4-1 with TRBJ2-5, with D perhaps matching TRBD2 (5 bases). Trimming left V 0 bases short and J 4 bases short, with 9 bases between. CDR3 length: 14 amino acids. CDR1 is MGHRA and CDR2 is YSYEKL in the germline V gene. In nucleotides, the CDR3 is TGCGCCAGCAGCCAAGACACGGGGAGAGAGACCCAGTACTTC. Its translation is CASSQDTGRETQYF.

The chain carries TRBV6-6 and TRBJ2-1; possibly TRBD2 for D (6 bases). The V gene's germline CDR1 is MNHNY and CDR2 SVGAGI (reference sequence). Trimming pared 6 bases from V and 15 bases from J, leaving 24 bases between. The CDR3 is made up of 14 amino acids. The CDR3 reads CASSDPGRRGGWFF. The DNA for the CDR3 is TGTGCCAGCAGCGACCCGGGACGCCGAGGAGGGTGGTTCTTC.

The rearrangement uses TRBV27 and TRBJ1-2; maybe TRBD1 (5 bases). Germline CDR1 reads MNHEY; CDR2 reads SMNVEV (reference sequence). This CDR3 is 13 amino acids long. Trimming shortened V by 6 bases and J by 6 bases, and 14 bases separated the two germline ends. CDR3 loop: CASSPEVGHGYTF. The CDR3 nucleotides are TGTGCCAGCAGCCCCGAGGTGGGGCATGGCTACACCTTC.

This clone was counted a single time. V usage is TRBV18 and J usage is TRBJ2-3; the match to TRBD1 covers 8 bases. CDR1 KGHSH and CDR2 LQKENI come from the germline V gene. The J segment lost 2 bases and the V segment lost 4 bases, leaving 5 bases of the junction unmatched. The CDR3 totals 15 residues. The CDR3 here is CASSRDRGNTDTQYF. The DNA for the CDR3 is TGTGCCAGCTCACGAGACAGGGGAAACACAGATACGCAGTATTTT.

The V gene is TRBV6-6, the J gene TRBJ1-1; 8 nucleotides match TRBD1. The V gene's germline CDR1 is MNHNY and CDR2 SVGAGI (reference sequence). With 6 bases clipped from V and 6 bases from J, the junction kept 15 bases outside the gene matches. This CDR3 is 16 amino acids long. Here the CDR3 reads CASRYRGTGGEAEAFF. CDR3 nucleotide sequence: TGTGCCAGCAGGTACAGGGGGACCGGGGGGGAGGCTGAAGCTTTCTTT.

The V gene is TRBV6-5, the J gene TRBJ2-2; 7 bases are a match to TRBD2. The germline V gene encodes CDR1 MNHEY and CDR2 SVGAGI. CDR3 length: 15 amino acids. V shed 7 bases and J 0 bases; nucleotides not matched to a gene: 5. This chain's CDR3 is CASTSLAANTGELFF. The CDR3 region has the DNA TGTGCCAGCACCTCTCTAGCGGCGAACACCGGGGAGCTGTTTTTT.

The chain links TRBV19 to TRBJ1-5; 11 bases line up with TRBD1. The CDR3 is made up of 15 amino acids. CDR1 is LNHDA and CDR2 is SQIVND in the germline V gene (reference sequence). Trimming cost V 4 bases and J 7 bases; bases outside gene matches: 6. CDR3 residues: CASSKGQGAGQPQHF. Written as DNA, the CDR3 is TGTGCCAGTAGTAAAGGACAGGGGGCGGGACAGCCCCAGCATTTT. The complete variable domain, with remaining parts taken from reference TRBV19 and TRBJ1-5, reads DGGITQSPKYLFRKEGQNVTLSCEQNLNHDAMYWYRQDPGQGLRLIYYSQIVNDFQKGDIAEGYSVSREKKESFPLTVTSAQKNPTAFYLCASSKGQGAGQPQHFGDGTRLSIL.

V gene TRBV7-9 combines with J gene TRBJ2-1, with TRBD2 identical over 11 bases. This CDR3 spans 16 amino acids. Germline-derived CDR1 and CDR2 are SEHNR and FQNEAQ (reference sequence). Unmatched junction bases numbered 9, after V lost 4 bases and J lost 7 bases. In DNA form, the CDR3 reads TGTGCCAGCAGCTATAGCGGGAGGGCCTTCGGGAATGAGCAGTTCTTC. Encoded protein: CASSYSGRAFGNEQFF.

The chain has TRBV5-1 and TRBJ2-2; D gene ambiguous. The V gene's germline CDR1 is SGHRS and CDR2 YFSETQ. The CDR3 is 15 residues long. V was pared by 0 bases and J by 1 base, with 7 bases between. The CDR3 here is CASSLGQLNTGELFF. CDR3 nucleotide sequence: TGCGCCAGCAGCTTGGGGCAGTTGAACACCGGGGAGCTGTTTTTT.

The chain couples TRBV4-3 to TRBJ2-5; tentatively, D is TRBD2 (5 bases). The CDR3 runs to 15 residues. Deletions cut 0 bases from V and 2 bases from J, with 10 bases between. Germline-derived CDR1 and CDR2 are LGHNA and YSLEER. The CDR3 protein is CASSQDGRNQETQYF. CDR3 in DNA: TGCGCCAGCAGCCAAGATGGGAGAAATCAAGAGACCCAGTACTTC.

The CDR3 loop is CASSPRSRNGNEQFF. In DNA form, the CDR3 reads TGTGCCAGCAGCCCCCGATCTCGTAACGGGAATGAGCAGTTCTTC. V usage is TRBV6-2 or TRBV6-3 and J usage is TRBJ2-1; D not certain. V gave up 6 bases and J gave up 7 bases, with 19 bases separating them. Germline-derived CDR1 and CDR2 are MNHEY and SVGEGT. The CDR3 runs to 15 residues.

The chain carries TRBV5-1 and TRBJ1-5; 7 bases match TRBD1. Germline V CDR1 and CDR2: SGHRS, YFSETQ. The V and J ends lost 0 bases and 9 bases, in that order; junction bases with no gene match: 6. This CDR3 spans 14 amino acids. This chain's CDR3 is CASSLGDRDGPQHF. The DNA for the CDR3 is TGCGCCAGCAGCTTGGGCGACAGGGATGGGCCCCAGCATTTT.

The chain employs TRBV30 and TRBJ2-7; D is perhaps TRBD1 (6 bases). The CDR3 totals 13 residues. Germline V gives CDR1 GTSNPN, CDR2 SVGIG (reference sequence). Trimming removed 4 bases at V and 3 bases at J, with 13 bases between. CDR3 sequence: CAWTQGSLYEQYF. DNA of the CDR3: TGTGCCTGGACACAGGGATCGCTCTACGAGCAGTACTTC. The whole variable domain, remainder taken from reference TRBV30 and TRBJ2-7, is SQTIHQWPATLVQPVGSPLSLECTVEGTSNPNLYWYRQAAGRGLQLLFYSVGIGQISSEVPQNLSASRPQDRQFILSSKKLLLSDSGFYLCAWTQGSLYEQYFGPGTRLTVT.

The chain links TRBV9 to TRBJ1-2, with D possibly matching TRBD1 (6 bases). The CDR3 is 14 residues long. V was clipped by 3 bases and J by 7 bases, with 16 bases between them. Per germline, CDR1 SGDLS and CDR2 YYNGEE. The CDR3 region has the DNA TGTGCCAGCAGCGCAGCGGGGGGGACATTTGGCTACACCTTC. Amino acids: CASSAAGGTFGYTF.